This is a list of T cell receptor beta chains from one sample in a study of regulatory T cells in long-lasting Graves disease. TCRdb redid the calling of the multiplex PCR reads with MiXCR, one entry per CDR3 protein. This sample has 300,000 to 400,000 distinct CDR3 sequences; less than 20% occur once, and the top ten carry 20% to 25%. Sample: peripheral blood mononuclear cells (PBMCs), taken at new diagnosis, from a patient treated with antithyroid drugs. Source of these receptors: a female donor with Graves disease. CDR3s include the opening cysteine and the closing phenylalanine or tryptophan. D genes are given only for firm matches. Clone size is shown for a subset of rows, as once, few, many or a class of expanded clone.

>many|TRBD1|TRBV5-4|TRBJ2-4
TGTGCCAGCAGCTTGCCTGGACAGGTGGGCCCAAACATTCAGTACTTC
CASSLPGQVGPNIQYF
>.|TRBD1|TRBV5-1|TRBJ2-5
TGCGCCAGCAGCCCCCGGACAGGGCGGATGGAGACCCAGTACTTC
CASSPRTGRMETQYF
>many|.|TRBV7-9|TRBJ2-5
TGTGCCAGCAGCTTAAGGAGCCCTCTTTGGCGGCAAGAGACCCGGTACTTC
CASSLRSPLWRQETRYF
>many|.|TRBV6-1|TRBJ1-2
TGTGCCAGCAGCTCGCCAGGCCGGGGCTACACCTTC
CASSSPGRGYTF
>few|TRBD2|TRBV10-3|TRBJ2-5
TGTGCCATCATGGGGGGGGAGACCCAGTACTTC
CAIMGGETQYF
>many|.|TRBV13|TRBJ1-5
TGTGCCACCTGGGGCAAGTACAATCAGCCCCAGCATTTT
CATWGKYNQPQHF
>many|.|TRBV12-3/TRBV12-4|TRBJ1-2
TGTGCCAGCAGTGGTGGCGGGCAGGGGTTCGGAAAAACTAACTATGGCTACACCTTC
CASSGGGQGFGKTNYGYTF
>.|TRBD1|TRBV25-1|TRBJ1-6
TGTGCCAGCAGTGAATCTCAGGGGGCTCCGTTACCCCTCCACTTT
CASSESQGAPLPLHF
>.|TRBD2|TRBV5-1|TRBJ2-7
TGCGCCAGCAGCTTGTCGACTAGCGGGGGAGACTACGAGCAGTACTTC
CASSLSTSGGDYEQYF
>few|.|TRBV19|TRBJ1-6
TGTGCCAGTAGTATAAATCGGGGCACCTATAATTCACCCCTCCACTTT
CASSINRGTYNSPLHF
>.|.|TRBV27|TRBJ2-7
TGTGCCACTATCGGGACAACAGGAGAGCAGTACTTC
CATIGTTGEQYF
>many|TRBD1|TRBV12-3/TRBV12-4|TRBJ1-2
TGTGCCAGCAACGATCTAGGGGGCGTCTATGGCTACACCTTC
CASNDLGGVYGYTF
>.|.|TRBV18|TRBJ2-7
TGTGCCAGCTCACACCCCTACAGCGGAAGCTCCTACGAGCAGTACTTC
CASSHPYSGSSYEQYF
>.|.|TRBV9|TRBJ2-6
TGTGCCAGCAGCGCGACAGGGACTACTGGGGCCAACGTCCTGACTTTC
CASSATGTTGANVLTF
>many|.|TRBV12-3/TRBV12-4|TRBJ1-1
TGTGCCAGCAGTCCGAGGAGAATAGAGGGAGTTTTCTTT
CASSPRRIEGVFF
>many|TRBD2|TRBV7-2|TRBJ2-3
TGTGCCAGCAGCTCGCCCCACAAACGACTAGCGGGGGTAGGACGGGGGGATACGCAGTATTTT
CASSSPHKRLAGVGRGDTQYF
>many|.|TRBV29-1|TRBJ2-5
TGCAGCGTTGATGAAGGGCAGGGTCGTCAAGAGACCCAGTACTTC
CSVDEGQGRQETQYF
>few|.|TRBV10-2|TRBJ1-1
TGCGCCAGCAGTGACTCTGGATGGACTGAAGCTTTCTTT
CASSDSGWTEAFF